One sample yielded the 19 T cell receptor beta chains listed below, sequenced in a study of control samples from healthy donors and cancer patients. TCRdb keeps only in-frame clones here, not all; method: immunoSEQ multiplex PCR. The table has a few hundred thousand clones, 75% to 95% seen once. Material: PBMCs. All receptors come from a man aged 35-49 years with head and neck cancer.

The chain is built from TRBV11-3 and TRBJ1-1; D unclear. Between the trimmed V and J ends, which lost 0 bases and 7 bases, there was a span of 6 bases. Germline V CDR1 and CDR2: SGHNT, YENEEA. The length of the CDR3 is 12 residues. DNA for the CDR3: TGTGCCAGCAGCTTAGATCGGGATGAAGCTTTCTTT. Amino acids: CASSLDRDEAFF. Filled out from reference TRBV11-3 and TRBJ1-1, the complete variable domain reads EAGVVQSPRYKIIEKKQPVAFWCNPISGHNTLYWYLQNLGQGPELLIRYENEEAVDDSQLPKDRFSAERLKGVDSTLKIQPAELGDSAVYLCASSLDRDEAFFGQGTRLTVV.

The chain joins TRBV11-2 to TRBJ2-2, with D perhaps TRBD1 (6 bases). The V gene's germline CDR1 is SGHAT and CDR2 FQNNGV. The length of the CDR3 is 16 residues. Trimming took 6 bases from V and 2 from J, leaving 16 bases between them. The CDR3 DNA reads TGTGCCAGCAGGCCTTATATGGGGGCTAACACCGGGGAGCTGTTTTTT. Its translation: CASRPYMGANTGELFF.

CDR3 sequence (DNA): TGTGCCAGCAGCCCAGACGGGAACACCGGGGAGCTGTTTTTT. As protein: CASSPDGNTGELFF. The chain joins TRBV7-9 to TRBJ2-2; no firm D call. V shed 5 bases and J shed 1 base, with 8 bases lying between them. The CDR3 totals 14 residues. Germline assignment: CDR1 SEHNR and CDR2 FQNEAQ (reference sequence).

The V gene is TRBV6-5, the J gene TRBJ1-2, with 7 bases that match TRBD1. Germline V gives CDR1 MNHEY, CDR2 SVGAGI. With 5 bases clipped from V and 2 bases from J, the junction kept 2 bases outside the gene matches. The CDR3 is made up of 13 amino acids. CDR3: CASSLTGNYGYTF. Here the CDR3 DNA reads TGTGCCAGCAGTCTGACAGGGAACTATGGCTACACCTTC.

CDR3 region: CASSEDRANEKLFF. The DNA for the CDR3 is TGTGCCAGCAGTGAAGACAGGGCTAATGAAAAACTGTTTTTT. The chain uses TRBV6-1 and TRBJ1-4, with a weak D call TRBD1 (6 bases). The germline V and J ends were trimmed by 1 base and 3 bases, with 6 bases remaining between them. Germline values: CDR1 MNHNS, CDR2 SASEGT. The CDR3 consists of 14 residues.

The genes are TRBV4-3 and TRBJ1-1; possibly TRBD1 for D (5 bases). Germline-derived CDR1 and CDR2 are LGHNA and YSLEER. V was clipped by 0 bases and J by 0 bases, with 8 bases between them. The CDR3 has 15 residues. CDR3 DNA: TGCGCCAGCAGCCAAGATCGGGGACTGAACACTGAAGCTTTCTTT. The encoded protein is CASSQDRGLNTEAFF.

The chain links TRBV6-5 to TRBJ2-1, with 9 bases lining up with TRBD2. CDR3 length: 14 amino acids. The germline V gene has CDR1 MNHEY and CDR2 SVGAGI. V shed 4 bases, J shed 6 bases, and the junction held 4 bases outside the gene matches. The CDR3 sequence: CASSFSGSVNEQFF. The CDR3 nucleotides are TGTGCCAGCAGTTTTAGCGGGAGTGTCAATGAGCAGTTCTTC.

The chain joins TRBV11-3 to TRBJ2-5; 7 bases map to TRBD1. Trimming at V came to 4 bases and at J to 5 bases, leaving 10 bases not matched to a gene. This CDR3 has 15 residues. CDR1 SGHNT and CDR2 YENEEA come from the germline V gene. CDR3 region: CASSSGQDLGETQYF. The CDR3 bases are TGTGCCAGCAGCTCCGGACAGGACTTAGGGGAGACCCAGTACTTC.

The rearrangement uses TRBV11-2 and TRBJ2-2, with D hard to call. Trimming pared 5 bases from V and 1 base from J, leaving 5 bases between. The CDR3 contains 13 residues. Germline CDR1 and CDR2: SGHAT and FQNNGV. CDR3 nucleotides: TGTGCCAGCAGCCCTGGGAACACCGGGGAGCTGTTTTTT. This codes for CASSPGNTGELFF.

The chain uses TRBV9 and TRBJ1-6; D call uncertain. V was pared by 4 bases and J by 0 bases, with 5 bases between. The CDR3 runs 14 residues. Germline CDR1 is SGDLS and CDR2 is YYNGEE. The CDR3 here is CASSTSSYNSPLHF. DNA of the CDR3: TGTGCCAGCAGCACTAGCTCCTATAATTCACCCCTCCACTTT.

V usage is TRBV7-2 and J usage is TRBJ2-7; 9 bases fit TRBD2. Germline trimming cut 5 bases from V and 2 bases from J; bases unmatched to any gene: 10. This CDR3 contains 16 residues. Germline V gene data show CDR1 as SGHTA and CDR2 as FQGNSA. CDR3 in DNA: TGTGCCAGCAGCCGGGGGAAAGCGGGAGGAGCCTACGAGCAGTACTTC. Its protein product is CASSRGKAGGAYEQYF.

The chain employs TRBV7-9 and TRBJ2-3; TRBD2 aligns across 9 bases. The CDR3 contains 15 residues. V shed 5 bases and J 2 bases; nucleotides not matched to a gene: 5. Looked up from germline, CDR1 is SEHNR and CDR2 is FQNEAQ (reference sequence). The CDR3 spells CASSPRGGLTDTQYF. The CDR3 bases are TGTGCCAGCAGCCCGCGGGGGGGCCTCACAGATACGCAGTATTTT. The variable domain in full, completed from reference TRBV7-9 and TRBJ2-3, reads DTGVSQNPRHKITKRGQNVTFRCDPISEHNRLYWYRQTLGQGPEFLTYFQNEAQLEKSRLLSDRFSAERPKGSFSTLEIQRTEQGDSAMYLCASSPRGGLTDTQYFGPGTRLTVL.

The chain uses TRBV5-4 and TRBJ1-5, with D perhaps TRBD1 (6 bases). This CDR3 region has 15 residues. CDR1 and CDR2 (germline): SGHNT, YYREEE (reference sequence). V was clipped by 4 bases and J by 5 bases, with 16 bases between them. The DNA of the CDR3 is TGTGCCAGCAGCCCGGGGGCAGGGTCCGATCAGCCCCAGCATTTT. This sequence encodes CASSPGAGSDQPQHF. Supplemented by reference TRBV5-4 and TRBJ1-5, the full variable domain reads ETGVTQSPTHLIKTRGQQVTLRCSSQSGHNTVSWYQQALGQGPQFIFQYYREEENGRGNFPPRFSGLQFPNYSSELNVNALELDDSALYLCASSPGAGSDQPQHFGDGTRLSIL.

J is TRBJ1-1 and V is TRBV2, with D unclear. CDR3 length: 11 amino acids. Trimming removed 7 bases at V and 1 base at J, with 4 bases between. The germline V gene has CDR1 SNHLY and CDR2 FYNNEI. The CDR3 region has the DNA TGTGCCAGCATCTGGAACACTGAAGCTTTCTTT. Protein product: CASIWNTEAFF.

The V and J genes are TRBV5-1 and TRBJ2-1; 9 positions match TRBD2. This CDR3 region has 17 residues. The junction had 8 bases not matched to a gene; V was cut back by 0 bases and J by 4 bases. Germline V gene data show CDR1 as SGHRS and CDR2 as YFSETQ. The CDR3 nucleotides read TGCGCCAGCAGCTTGGGTTTCGTGACTAGCGGATACAATGAGCAGTTCTTC. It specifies CASSLGFVTSGYNEQFF.

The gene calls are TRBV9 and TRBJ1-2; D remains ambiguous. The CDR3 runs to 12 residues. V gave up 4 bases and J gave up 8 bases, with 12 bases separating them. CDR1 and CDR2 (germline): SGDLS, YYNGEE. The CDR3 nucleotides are TGTGCCAGCAGCACTTGGCCCACGGGCTACACCTTC. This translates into CASSTWPTGYTF. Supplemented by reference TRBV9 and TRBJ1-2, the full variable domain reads DSGVTQTPKHLITATGQRVTLRCSPRSGDLSVYWYQQSLDQGLQFLIQYYNGEERAKGNILERFSAQQFPDLHSELNLSSLELGDSALYFCASSTWPTGYTFGSGTRLTVV.

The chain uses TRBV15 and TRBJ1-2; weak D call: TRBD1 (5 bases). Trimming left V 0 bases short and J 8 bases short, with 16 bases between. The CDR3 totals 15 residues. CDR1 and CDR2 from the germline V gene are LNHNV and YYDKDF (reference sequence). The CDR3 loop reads CATSRDLAGSGGYTF. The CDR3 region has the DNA TGTGCCACCAGCAGAGATCTGGCAGGGTCAGGGGGCTACACCTTC. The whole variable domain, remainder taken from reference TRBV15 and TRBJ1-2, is DAMVIQNPRYQVTQFGKPVTLSCSQTLNHNVMYWYQQKSSQAPKLLFHYYDKDFNNEADTPDNFQSRRPNTSFCFLDIRSPGLGDTAMYLCATSRDLAGSGGYTFGSGTRLTVV.

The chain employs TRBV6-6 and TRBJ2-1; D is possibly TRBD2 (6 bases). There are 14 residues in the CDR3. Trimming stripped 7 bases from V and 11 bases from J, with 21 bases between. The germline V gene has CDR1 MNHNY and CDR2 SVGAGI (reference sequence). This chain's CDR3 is CASILTPGLLQQFF. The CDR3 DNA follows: TGTGCCAGCATTCTTACTCCGGGACTCCTACAGCAGTTCTTC.

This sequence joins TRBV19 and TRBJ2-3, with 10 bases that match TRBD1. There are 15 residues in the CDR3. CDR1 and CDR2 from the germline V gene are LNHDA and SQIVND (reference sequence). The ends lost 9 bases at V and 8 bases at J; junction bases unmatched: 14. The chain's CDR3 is CASLGDRGPRGTQYF. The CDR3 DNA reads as TGTGCCAGCCTCGGCGACAGGGGGCCCCGGGGTACGCAGTATTTT.